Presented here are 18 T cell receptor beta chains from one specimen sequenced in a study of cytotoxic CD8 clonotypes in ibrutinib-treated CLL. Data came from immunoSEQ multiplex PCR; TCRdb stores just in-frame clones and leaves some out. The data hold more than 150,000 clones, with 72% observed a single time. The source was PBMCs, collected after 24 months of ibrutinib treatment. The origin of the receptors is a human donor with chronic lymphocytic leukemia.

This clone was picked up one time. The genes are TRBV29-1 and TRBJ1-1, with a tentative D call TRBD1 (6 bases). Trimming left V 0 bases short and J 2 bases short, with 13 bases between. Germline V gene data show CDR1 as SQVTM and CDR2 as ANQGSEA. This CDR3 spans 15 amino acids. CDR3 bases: TGCAGCGTTGAAGATCAAGGGGGACAAAACACTGAAGCTTTCTTT. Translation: CSVEDQGGQNTEAFF.

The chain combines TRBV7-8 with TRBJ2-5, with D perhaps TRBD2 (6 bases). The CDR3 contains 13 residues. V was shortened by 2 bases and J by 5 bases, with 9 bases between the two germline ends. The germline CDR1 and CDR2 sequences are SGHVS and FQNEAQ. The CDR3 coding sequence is TGTGCCAGCAGCTTAACGCTAGCGGAGACCCAGTACTTC. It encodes CASSLTLAETQYF. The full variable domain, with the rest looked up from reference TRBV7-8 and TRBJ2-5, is GAGVSQSPRYKVAKRGQDVALRCDPISGHVSLFWYQQALGQGPEFLTYFQNEAQLDKSGLPSDRFFAERPEGSVSTLKIQRTQQEDSAVYLCASSLTLAETQYFGPGTRLLVL.

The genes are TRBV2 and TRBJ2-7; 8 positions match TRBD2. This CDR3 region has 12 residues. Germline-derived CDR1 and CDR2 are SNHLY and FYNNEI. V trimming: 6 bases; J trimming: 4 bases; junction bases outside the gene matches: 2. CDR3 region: CASRLAVYEQYF. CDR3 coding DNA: TGTGCCAGCAGACTAGCGGTATACGAGCAGTACTTC.

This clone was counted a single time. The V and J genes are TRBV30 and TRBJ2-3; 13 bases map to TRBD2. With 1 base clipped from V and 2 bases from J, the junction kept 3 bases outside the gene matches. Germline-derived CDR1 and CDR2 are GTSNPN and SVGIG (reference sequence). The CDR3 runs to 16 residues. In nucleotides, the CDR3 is TGTGCCTGGAGTGGAGGACTAGCGGGAGACACAGATACGCAGTATTTT. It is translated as CAWSGGLAGDTDTQYF.

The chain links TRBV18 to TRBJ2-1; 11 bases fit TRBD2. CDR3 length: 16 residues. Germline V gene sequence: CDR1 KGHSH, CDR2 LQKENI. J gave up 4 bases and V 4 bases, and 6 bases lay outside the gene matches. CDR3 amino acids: CASSLFGTSGYNEQFF. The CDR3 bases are TGTGCCAGCTCACTGTTCGGGACTAGCGGATACAATGAGCAGTTCTTC.

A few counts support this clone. The CDR3 DNA reads as TGCGCCAGCAGCCTCATGGGGGGAAGAGGCTACACCTTC. This sequence encodes CASSLMGGRGYTF. The chain combines TRBV4-1 with TRBJ1-2; TRBD1 might be the D (5 bases). The germline V and J ends were trimmed by 4 bases and 8 bases, with 14 bases remaining between them. The CDR3 is 13 residues long. CDR1 and CDR2 (germline): MGHRA, YSYEKL.

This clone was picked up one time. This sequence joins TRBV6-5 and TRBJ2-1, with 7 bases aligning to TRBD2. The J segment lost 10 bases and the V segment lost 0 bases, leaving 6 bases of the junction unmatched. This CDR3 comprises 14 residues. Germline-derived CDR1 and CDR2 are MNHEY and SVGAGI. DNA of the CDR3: TGTGCCAGCAGTTACTCAGCGGGGCGGGTGGAGCAGTTCTTC. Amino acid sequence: CASSYSAGRVEQFF.

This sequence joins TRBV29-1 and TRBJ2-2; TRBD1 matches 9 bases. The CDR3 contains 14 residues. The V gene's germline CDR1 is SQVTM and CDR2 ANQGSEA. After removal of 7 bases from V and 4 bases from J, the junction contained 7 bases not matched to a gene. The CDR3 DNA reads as TGCAGCGCAGGCCAACAGGGGGCCACCGGGGAGCTGTTTTTT. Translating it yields CSAGQQGATGELFF.

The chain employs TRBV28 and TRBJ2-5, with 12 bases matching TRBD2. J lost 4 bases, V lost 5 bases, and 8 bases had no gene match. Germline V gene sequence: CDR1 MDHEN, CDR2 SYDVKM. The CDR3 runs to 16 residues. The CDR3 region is CASSPLTSGRSETQYF. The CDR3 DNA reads TGTGCCAGCAGTCCCCTGACTAGCGGGAGATCAGAGACCCAGTACTTC.

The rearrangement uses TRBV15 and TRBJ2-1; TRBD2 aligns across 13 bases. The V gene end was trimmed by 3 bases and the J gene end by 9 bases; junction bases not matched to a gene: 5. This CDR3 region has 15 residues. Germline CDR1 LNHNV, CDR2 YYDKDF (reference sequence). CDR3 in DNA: TGTGCCACCAGCAGGGGAGGACTAGCGGGAGTTGAGCAGTTCTTC. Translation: CATSRGGLAGVEQFF.

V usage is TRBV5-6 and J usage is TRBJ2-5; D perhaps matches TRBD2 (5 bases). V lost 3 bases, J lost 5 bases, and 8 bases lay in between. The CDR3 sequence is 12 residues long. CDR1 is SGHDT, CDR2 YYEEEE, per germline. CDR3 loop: CASSWEQETQYF. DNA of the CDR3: TGTGCCAGCAGCTGGGAGCAGGAGACCCAGTACTTC.

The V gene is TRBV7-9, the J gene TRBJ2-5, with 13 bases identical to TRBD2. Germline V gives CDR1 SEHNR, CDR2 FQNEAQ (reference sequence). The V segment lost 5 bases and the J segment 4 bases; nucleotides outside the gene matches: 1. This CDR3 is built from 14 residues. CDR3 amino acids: CASSRTSGGETQYF. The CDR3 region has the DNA TGTGCCAGCAGCCGGACTAGCGGGGGAGAGACCCAGTACTTC.

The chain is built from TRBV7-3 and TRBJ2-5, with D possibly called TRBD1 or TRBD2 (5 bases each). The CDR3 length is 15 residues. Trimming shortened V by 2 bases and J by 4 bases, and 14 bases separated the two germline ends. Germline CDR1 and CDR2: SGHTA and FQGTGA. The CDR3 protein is CASSLYGMGTETQYF. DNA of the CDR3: TGTGCCAGCAGCTTATACGGAATGGGGACAGAGACCCAGTACTTC.

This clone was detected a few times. Here the CDR3 reads CASSTGQGPDTQYF. The CDR3 DNA reads TGTGCCAGTAGTACAGGCCAGGGGCCGGATACGCAGTATTTT. The gene calls are TRBV19 and TRBJ2-3, with D tentatively TRBD1 (6 bases). The germline V gene has CDR1 LNHDA and CDR2 SQIVND (reference sequence). V was clipped by 4 bases and J by 6 bases, with 14 bases between them. The CDR3 length is 14 residues.

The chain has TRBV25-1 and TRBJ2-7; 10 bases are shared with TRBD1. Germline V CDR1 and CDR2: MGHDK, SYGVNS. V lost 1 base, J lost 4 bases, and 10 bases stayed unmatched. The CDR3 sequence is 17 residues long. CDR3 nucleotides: TGTGCCAGCAGTGAATCCCCAGACAGGGGGCTAGTTTACGAGCAGTACTTC. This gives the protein CASSESPDRGLVYEQYF.

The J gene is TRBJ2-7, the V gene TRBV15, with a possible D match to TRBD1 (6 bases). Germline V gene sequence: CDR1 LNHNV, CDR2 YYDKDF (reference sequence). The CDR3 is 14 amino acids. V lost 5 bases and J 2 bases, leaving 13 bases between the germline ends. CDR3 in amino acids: CATSPIQGPYEQYF. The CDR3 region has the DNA TGTGCCACCAGCCCCATACAGGGACCCTACGAGCAGTACTTC.

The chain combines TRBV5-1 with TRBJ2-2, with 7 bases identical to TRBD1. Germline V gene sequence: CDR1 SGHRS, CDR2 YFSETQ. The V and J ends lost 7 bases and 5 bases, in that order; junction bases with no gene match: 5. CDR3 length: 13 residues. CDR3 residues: CASHPQGTGELFF. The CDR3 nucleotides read TGCGCCAGCCACCCACAGGGGACCGGGGAGCTGTTTTTT.

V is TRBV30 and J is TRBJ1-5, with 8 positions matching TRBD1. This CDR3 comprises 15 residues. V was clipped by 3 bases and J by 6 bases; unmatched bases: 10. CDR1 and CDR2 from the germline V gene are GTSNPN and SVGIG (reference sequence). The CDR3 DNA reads TGTGCCTGGAGCCGCCAGGGGGCGTTAGGTCAGCCCCAGCATTTT. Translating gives CAWSRQGALGQPQHF.